A single TCR beta chain is shown here with its context. Its antigen remains unknown. Profiled with immunoSEQ multiplex PCR; TCRdb holds only in-frame clones, not every one. Here the sample spans 80,000 to 95,000 clones, 65% to 90% being singletons. Drawing of blood for sampling happened at baseline, at cycle 4 day 1, and at cycle 7 day 1. Trimming removed 2 bases from V and 5 bases from J, with 8 bases in between. The CDR3 contains 14 residues. Germline CDR1 and CDR2: SGDLS and YYNGEE. This entry is derived from a study of OX40 agonist ivuxolimab in advanced cancers. The overall study: Aged roughly 23 to 85 with a mean of 60 years, they were about 80% male.

Overall study results and limits: Which antigen the expanded peripheral T cells recognized is unknown. Some nonresponders likewise displayed low normalized T-cell clonal expansion.

This TCR came from an adult with an advanced solid tumor such as melanoma, head and neck, liver or kidney cancer. This rearrangement joins TRBV9 to TRBJ1-6; D is possibly TRBD1 (5 bases). This specimen consisted of CD4+ or CD8+ T cells sorted from blood, obtained in a trial of the OX40 agonist ivuxolimab. The DNA for the CDR3 is TGTGCCAGCAGCGTGGGACGGGATAATTCACCCCTCCACTTT. Amino acids: CASSVGRDNSPLHF.